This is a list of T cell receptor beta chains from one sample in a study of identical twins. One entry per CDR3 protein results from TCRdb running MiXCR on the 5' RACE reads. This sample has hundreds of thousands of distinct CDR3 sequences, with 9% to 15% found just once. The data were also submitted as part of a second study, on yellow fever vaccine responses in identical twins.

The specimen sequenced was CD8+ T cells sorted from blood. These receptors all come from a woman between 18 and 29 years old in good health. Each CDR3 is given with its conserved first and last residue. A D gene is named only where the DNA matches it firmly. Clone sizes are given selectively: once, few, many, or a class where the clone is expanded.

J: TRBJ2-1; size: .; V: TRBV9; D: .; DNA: TGTGCCAGCAGCGCCCCTACGGGGCTGGACAATGAGCAGTTCTTC; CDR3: CASSAPTGLDNEQFF
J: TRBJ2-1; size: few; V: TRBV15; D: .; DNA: TGTGCCACCAGCAGAGGTCGGGATGAGCAGTTCTTC; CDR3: CATSRGRDEQFF
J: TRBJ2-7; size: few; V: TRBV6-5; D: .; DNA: TGTGCCAGCAGTTTTCGGGGAATGGGCGAGCAGTACTTC; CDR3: CASSFRGMGEQYF
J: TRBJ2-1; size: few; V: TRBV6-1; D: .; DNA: TGTGCCAGCAGTGACCAATTCCTAGCGACCTACAATGAGCAGTTCTTC; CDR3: CASSDQFLATYNEQFF
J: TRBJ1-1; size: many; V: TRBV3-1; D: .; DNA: TGTGCCAGCAGCCAAGAAGAGAACACTGAAGCTTTCTTT; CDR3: CASSQEENTEAFF
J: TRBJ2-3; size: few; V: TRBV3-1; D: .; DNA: TGTGCCACCAGCCAAGTCGAGGGATGGCCAGATACGCAGTATTTT; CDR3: CATSQVEGWPDTQYF
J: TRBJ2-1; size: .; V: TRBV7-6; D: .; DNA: TGTGCCAGCAGCCGGGAAAGGGCCTCCTACAATGAGCAGTTCTTC; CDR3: CASSRERASYNEQFF
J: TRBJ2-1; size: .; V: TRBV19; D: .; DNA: TGTGCCAGTAGTATATTTTCCCGCGATGAGCAGTTCTTC; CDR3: CASSIFSRDEQFF
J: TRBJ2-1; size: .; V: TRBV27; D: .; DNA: TGTGCCAGCGGCGGGTGGGCCGGGGACAATGAGCAGTTCTTC; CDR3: CASGGWAGDNEQFF
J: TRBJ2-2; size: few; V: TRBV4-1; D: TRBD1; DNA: TGCGCCAGCAGCCAAGATATGGGACAGGGGGGATCCGGGGAGCTGTTTTTT; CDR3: CASSQDMGQGGSGELFF
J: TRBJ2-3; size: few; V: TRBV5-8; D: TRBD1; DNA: TGTGCCAGCAGCACCTCTGGGACAGGGGTCAGCACAGATACGCAGTATTTT; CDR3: CASSTSGTGVSTDTQYF
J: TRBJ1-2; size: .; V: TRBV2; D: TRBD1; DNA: TGTGCCAGCAGTGAAGCTCAAAGGGACAGGGTCTATGGCTACACCTTC; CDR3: CASSEAQRDRVYGYTF
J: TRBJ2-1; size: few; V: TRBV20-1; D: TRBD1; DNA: TGCAGTGCCTTCACAGGGGAAGAGGTCCATGAGCAGTTCTTC; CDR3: CSAFTGEEVHEQFF